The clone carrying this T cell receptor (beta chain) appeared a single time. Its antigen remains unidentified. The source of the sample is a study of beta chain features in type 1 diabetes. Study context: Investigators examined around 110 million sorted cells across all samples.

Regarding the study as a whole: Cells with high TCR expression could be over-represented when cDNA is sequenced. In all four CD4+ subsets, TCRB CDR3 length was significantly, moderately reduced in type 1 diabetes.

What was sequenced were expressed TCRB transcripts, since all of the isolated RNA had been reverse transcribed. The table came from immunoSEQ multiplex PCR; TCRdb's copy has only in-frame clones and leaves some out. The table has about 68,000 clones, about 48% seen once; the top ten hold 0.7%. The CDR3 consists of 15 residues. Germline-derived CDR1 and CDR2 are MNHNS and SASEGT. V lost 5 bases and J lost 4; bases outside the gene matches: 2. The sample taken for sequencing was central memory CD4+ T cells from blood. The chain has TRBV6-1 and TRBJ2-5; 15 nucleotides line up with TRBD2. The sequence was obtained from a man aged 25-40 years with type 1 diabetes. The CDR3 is CASSPGLAGGETQYF. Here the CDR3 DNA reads TGTGCCAGCAGTCCGGGACTAGCGGGAGGAGAGACCCAGTACTTC.